Below are 21 T cell receptor beta chains sequenced from a single sample in a study of T cell responses to AZD1222 COVID-19 vaccine. TCRdb's copy holds only in-frame clones and misses some; the assay was immunoSEQ multiplex PCR. This repertoire shows about 84,000 clones, approximately 86% found once; its top ten account for roughly 5.6%. The sequenced sample was peripheral blood, obtained 28 days after the second AZD1222 dose. All receptors come from an adult who received the AZD1222 COVID-19 vaccine.

The rearrangement links TRBV18 to TRBJ1-1; D possibly corresponds to TRBD1 (6 bases). From germline, CDR1 is KGHSH and CDR2 LQKENI. Trimming removed 4 bases at V and 4 bases at J, with 13 bases between. The CDR3 has 14 amino acids. CDR3 DNA sequence: TGTGCCAGCTCACGTACTACAGGGTTCACTGAAGCTTTCTTT. Its translation is CASSRTTGFTEAFF.

The V and J genes are TRBV19 and TRBJ2-1; D gene uncertain. The CDR3 sequence is 14 residues long. Trimming shortened V by 6 bases and J by 3 bases, and 12 bases separated the two germline ends. Germline CDR1 is LNHDA and CDR2 is SQIVND (reference sequence). The CDR3 DNA reads TGTGCCAGTAGGGTTGCTCTGGGCTACAATGAGCAGTTCTTC. Translation gives CASRVALGYNEQFF.

The rearrangement links TRBV11-1 to TRBJ1-3; 7 nucleotides match TRBD1. Trimming cost V 5 bases and J 6 bases; bases outside gene matches: 7. Per germline, CDR1 SGHAT and CDR2 FQDESV (reference sequence). The CDR3 length is 14 residues. CDR3 in DNA: TGTGCCAGCAGCCGACAGGGTCGAGTAAACACCATATATTTT. Protein sequence: CASSRQGRVNTIYF.

The rearrangement uses TRBV24-1 and TRBJ2-1, with 12 bases identical to TRBD2. J lost 8 bases, V lost 5 bases, and 21 bases had no gene match. In germline, CDR1 is KGHDR, CDR2 SFDVKD. This CDR3 is built from 20 residues. The CDR3 spells CATSVQYRGLAGGPRDEQFF. For the CDR3, the DNA is TGTGCCACCAGTGTCCAGTACCGGGGGCTAGCGGGAGGGCCGAGGGATGAGCAGTTCTTC.

This sequence joins TRBV4-1 and TRBJ2-7; D tentatively reads TRBD1 or TRBD2 (5 bases each). Germline V gives CDR1 MGHRA, CDR2 YSYEKL. Trimming cost V 5 bases and J 9 bases, with 17 bases left between them. The CDR3 is made up of 13 amino acids. For the CDR3, the DNA is TGCGCCAGCAGCTGGGTCCCTTGGGACGTGCAGTACTTC. Residues: CASSWVPWDVQYF.

The V and J genes are TRBV19 and TRBJ2-2, with no clear D. The CDR3 contains 14 residues. CDR1 is LNHDA, CDR2 SQIVND, per germline (reference sequence). Trimming took off 4 bases at V and 6 bases at J, with 12 bases between the two ends. The CDR3 region is CASSTLASSGELFF. The CDR3 nucleotides read TGTGCCAGTAGTACCCTCGCGAGCTCCGGGGAGCTGTTTTTT.

Worth noting for this clone: In the same sample, other DNA sequences code for this CDR3. The chain combines TRBV30 with TRBJ1-1; D ambiguous. CDR1 is GTSNPN and CDR2 is SVGIG in the germline V gene (reference sequence). The CDR3 spans 13 residues. V was shortened by 0 bases and J by 1 base, with 6 bases between the two germline ends. The CDR3 DNA is TGTGCCTGGAGTGTGGGTGGGAACACTGAAGCTTTCTTT. Translation gives CAWSVGGNTEAFF.

This rearrangement joins TRBV5-1 to TRBJ2-1; 11 bases fit TRBD2. J gave up 6 bases and V 0 bases, and 2 bases lay outside the gene matches. The CDR3 runs 15 residues. The germline CDR1 and CDR2 sequences are SGHRS and YFSETQ. CDR3 nucleotides: TGCGCCAGCAGCTTGGCTACTAGCGGGAGCAATGAGCAGTTCTTC. It codes for CASSLATSGSNEQFF.

The gene calls are TRBV2 and TRBJ1-5; D is undetermined. Trimming removed 1 base at V and 8 bases at J, with 15 bases between. Germline loops: CDR1 SNHLY, CDR2 FYNNEI. This CDR3 is built from 15 residues. The CDR3 reads CASSEVDPSNKPQHF. Here the CDR3 DNA reads TGTGCCAGCAGTGAAGTAGATCCCTCGAACAAGCCCCAGCATTTT.

The chain employs TRBV19 and TRBJ2-6; unclear D gene. The CDR3 totals 15 residues. Trimming took 5 bases from V and 3 from J, leaving 11 bases between them. The germline V gene has CDR1 LNHDA and CDR2 SQIVND (reference sequence). The CDR3 spells CASSATMDGANVLTF. The DNA of the CDR3 is TGTGCCAGTAGTGCTACGATGGATGGGGCCAACGTCCTGACTTTC.

The CDR3 sequence: CASSRKGQTNTGELFF. DNA for the CDR3: TGCGCCAGCAGCCGCAAGGGACAGACAAACACCGGGGAGCTGTTTTTT. V and J are TRBV4-1 and TRBJ2-2; the match to TRBD1 covers 7 bases. The CDR3 loop spans 16 amino acids. Unmatched junction bases numbered 7, after V lost 4 bases and J lost 2 bases. Per the germline V gene, CDR1 is MGHRA and CDR2 is YSYEKL.

J is TRBJ2-2 and V is TRBV5-4; D remains ambiguous. Germline CDR1 is SGHNT and CDR2 is YYREEE (reference sequence). Trimming took off 7 bases at V and 2 bases at J, with 15 bases between the two ends. This CDR3 is built from 15 residues. CDR3 protein: CASGSVWENTGELFF. DNA of the CDR3: TGTGCCAGCGGTTCGGTATGGGAAAACACCGGGGAGCTGTTTTTT.

The rearrangement links TRBV5-5 to TRBJ1-1, with unresolved D. Trimming left V 5 bases short and J 1 base short, with 9 bases between. CDR1 and CDR2 from the germline V gene are SGHKS and YYEKEE (reference sequence). The CDR3 sequence is 13 residues long. CDR3 region: CASSYTPNTEAFF. DNA for the CDR3: TGTGCCAGCAGTTATACACCGAACACTGAAGCTTTCTTT.

The genes are TRBV6-5 and TRBJ1-1; no definite D call. The CDR3 is 15 amino acids. The V gene's germline CDR1 is MNHEY and CDR2 SVGAGI. The V end was cut by 7 bases, the J end by 1 base, with 16 bases between. DNA of the CDR3: TGTGCCAGCACGTTAAACATAGGGCCGAACACTGAAGCTTTCTTT. This gives the protein CASTLNIGPNTEAFF.

The genes are TRBV3-1 (or the pseudogene TRBV3-2) and TRBJ1-1; TRBD1 might be the D (5 bases). Trimming shortened V by 7 bases and J by 1 base, and 13 bases separated the two germline ends. Per germline, CDR1 LGHDT and CDR2 YNNKEL (reference sequence). CDR3 size: 14 residues. Written as DNA, the CDR3 is TGTGCCAGCACCGCGGCAGGGAGGAACACTGAAGCTTTCTTT. Its protein product is CASTAAGRNTEAFF.

The chain recombines TRBV27 with TRBJ1-2; a weak D match, TRBD1 (5 bases). CDR1 is MNHEY, CDR2 SMNVEV, per germline (reference sequence). V dropped 6 bases and J dropped 8 bases, with 16 bases sitting between them. The length of the CDR3 is 13 residues. The chain's CDR3 is CASRTQGSWGYTF. The CDR3, as DNA: TGTGCCAGCAGGACTCAGGGATCTTGGGGCTACACCTTC.

This chain uses TRBV3-1 (or the pseudogene TRBV3-2) with TRBJ1-4; a possible D gene is TRBD1 (5 bases). V was trimmed by 4 bases and J by 10 bases, leaving 19 bases between them. The CDR3 loop spans 15 amino acids. The germline gives CDR1 LGHDT, CDR2 YNNKEL (reference sequence). CDR3 DNA: TGTGCCAGCAGCCCCTTGGGGCAGGCTGGGGGAAAACTGTTTTTT. Its protein is CASSPLGQAGGKLFF.

The J gene is TRBJ1-5, the V gene TRBV28, with D uncertain. Germline V CDR1 and CDR2: MDHEN, SYDVKM. This CDR3 contains 13 residues. V was pared by 0 bases and J by 7 bases, with 7 bases between. The CDR3 loop reads CASSLWAGQPQHF. For the CDR3, the DNA is TGTGCCAGCAGTTTATGGGCTGGGCAGCCCCAGCATTTT.

The V call is TRBV12-3 or TRBV12-4, the J call TRBJ2-7; D ambiguous. This CDR3 spans 13 amino acids. V lost 3 bases, J lost 2 bases, and 8 bases lay in between. DNA of the CDR3: TGTGCCAGCAGTTTTCAGGCGACCTACGAGCAGTACTTC. Its translation: CASSFQATYEQYF.

The J gene is TRBJ2-7, the V gene TRBV2, with a weak D call TRBD2 (6 bases). Trimming stripped 4 bases from V and 1 base from J, with 14 bases between. Germline V CDR1 and CDR2: SNHLY, FYNNEI. This CDR3 spans 15 amino acids. The CDR3 DNA reads TGTGCCAGCAGTGTTGACCGGGACTCATCCTACGAGCAGTACTTC. This sequence encodes CASSVDRDSSYEQYF.

This chain connects TRBV7-9 to TRBJ2-1; D gene ambiguous. The V gene's germline CDR1 is SEHNR and CDR2 FQNEAQ (reference sequence). The CDR3 is 11 amino acids. Trimming took off 3 bases at V and 6 bases at J, with 3 bases between the two ends. The CDR3 region is CASSFGNEQFF. The CDR3 DNA sequence: TGTGCCAGCAGCTTCGGCAATGAGCAGTTCTTC. Looking up the rest from reference TRBV7-9 and TRBJ2-1 gives the full variable domain: DTGVSQNPRHKITKRGQNVTFRCDPISEHNRLYWYRQTLGQGPEFLTYFQNEAQLEKSRLLSDRFSAERPKGSFSTLEIQRTEQGDSAMYLCASSFGNEQFFGPGTRLTVL.